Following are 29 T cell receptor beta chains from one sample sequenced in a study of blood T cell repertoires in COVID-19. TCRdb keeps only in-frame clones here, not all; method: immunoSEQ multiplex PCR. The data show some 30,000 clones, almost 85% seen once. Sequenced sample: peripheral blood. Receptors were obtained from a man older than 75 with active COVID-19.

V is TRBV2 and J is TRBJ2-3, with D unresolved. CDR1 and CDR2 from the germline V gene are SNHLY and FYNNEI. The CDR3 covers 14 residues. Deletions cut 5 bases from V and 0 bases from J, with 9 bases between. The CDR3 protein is CASSLGPSTDTQYF. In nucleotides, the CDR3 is TGTGCCAGCAGTCTGGGCCCTAGCACAGATACGCAGTATTTT.

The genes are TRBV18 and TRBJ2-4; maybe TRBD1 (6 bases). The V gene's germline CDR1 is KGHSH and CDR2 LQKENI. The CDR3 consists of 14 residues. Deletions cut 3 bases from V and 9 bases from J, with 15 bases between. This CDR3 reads CASSPNRQDTIQYF. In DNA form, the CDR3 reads TGTGCCAGCTCACCCAATCGACAGGATACCATTCAGTACTTC.

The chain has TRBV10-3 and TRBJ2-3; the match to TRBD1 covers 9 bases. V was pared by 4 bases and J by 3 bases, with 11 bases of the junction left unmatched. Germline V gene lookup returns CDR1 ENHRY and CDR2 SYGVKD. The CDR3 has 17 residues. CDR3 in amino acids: CAISGSRTGASTDTQYF. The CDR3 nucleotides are TGTGCCATCAGTGGGTCTAGGACAGGGGCCTCTACAGATACGCAGTATTTT.

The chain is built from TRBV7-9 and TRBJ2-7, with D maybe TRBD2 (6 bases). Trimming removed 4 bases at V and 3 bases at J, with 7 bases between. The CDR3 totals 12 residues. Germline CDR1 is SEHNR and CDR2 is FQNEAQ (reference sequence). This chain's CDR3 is CASSSTSYEQYF. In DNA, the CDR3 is TGTGCCAGCAGCTCGACTAGCTACGAGCAGTACTTC.

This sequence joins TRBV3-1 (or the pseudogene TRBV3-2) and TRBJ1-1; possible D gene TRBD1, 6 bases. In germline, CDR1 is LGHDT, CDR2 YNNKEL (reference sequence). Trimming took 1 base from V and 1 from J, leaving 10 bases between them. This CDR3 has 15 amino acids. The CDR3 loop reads CASSQVTRGNTEAFF. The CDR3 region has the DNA TGTGCCAGCAGCCAAGTAACCAGGGGGAACACTGAAGCTTTCTTT.

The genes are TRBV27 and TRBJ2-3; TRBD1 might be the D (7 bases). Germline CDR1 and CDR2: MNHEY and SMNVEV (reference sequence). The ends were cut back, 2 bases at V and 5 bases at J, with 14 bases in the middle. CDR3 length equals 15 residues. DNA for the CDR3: TGTGCCAGCAGTTTAGGAGGGGGCGCGATAGATACGCAGTATTTT. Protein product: CASSLGGGAIDTQYF.

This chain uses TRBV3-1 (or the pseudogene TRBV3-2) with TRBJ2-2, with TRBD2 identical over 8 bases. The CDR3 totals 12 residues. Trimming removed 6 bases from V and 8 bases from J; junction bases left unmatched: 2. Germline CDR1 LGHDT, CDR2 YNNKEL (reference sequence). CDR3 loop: CASRSGGGELFF. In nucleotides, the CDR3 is TGTGCCAGCAGAAGCGGGGGAGGGGAGCTGTTTTTT.

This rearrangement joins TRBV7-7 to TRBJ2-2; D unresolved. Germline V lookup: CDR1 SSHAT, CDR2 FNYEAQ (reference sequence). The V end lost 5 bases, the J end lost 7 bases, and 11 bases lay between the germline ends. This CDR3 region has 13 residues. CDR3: CASSPSHGGELFF. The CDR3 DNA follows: TGTGCCAGCAGCCCCTCGCACGGCGGGGAGCTGTTTTTT. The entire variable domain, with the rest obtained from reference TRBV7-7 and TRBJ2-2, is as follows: GAGVSQSPRYKVTKRGQDVTLRCDPISSHATLYWYQQALGQGPEFLTYFNYEAQPDKSGLPSDRFSAERPEGSISTLTIQRTEQRDSAMYRCASSPSHGGELFFGEGSRLTVL.

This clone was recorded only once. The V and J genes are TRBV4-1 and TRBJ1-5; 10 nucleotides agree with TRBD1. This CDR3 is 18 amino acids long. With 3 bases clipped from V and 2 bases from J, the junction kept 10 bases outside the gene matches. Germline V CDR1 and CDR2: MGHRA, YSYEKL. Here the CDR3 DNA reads TGCGCCAGCAGCCACCGGGACAGGGGAGGTAGGGGCAATCAGCCCCAGCATTTT. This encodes CASSHRDRGGRGNQPQHF.

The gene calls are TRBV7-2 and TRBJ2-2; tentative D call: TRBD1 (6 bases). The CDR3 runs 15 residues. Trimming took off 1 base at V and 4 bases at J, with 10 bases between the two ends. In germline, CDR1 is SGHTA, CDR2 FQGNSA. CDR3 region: CASSLGGRPTGELFF. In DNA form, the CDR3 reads TGTGCCAGCAGCTTAGGGGGGCGCCCCACCGGGGAGCTGTTTTTT.

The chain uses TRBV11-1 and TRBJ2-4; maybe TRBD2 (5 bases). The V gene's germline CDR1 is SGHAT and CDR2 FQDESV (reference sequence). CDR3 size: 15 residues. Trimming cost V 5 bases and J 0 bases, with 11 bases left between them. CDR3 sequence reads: CASSISGLAKNIQYF. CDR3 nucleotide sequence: TGTGCCAGCAGCATAAGCGGTCTAGCCAAAAACATTCAGTACTTC. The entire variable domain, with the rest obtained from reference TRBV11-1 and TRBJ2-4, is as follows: EAEVAQSPRYKITEKSQAVAFWCDPISGHATLYWYRQILGQGPELLVQFQDESVVDDSQLPKDRFSAERLKGVDSTLKIQPAELGDSAMYLCASSISGLAKNIQYFGAGTRLSVL.

DNA for the CDR3: TGTGCCAGCAGCCGTCTAGCGGGGGACTACGAGCAGTACTTC. Translating it yields CASSRLAGDYEQYF. The chain links TRBV6-5 to TRBJ2-7, with 10 bases lining up with TRBD2. V lost 6 bases to trimming and J lost 3 bases; unmatched junction nucleotides: 5. CDR1 is MNHEY and CDR2 is SVGAGI in the germline V gene. The length of the CDR3 is 14 residues.

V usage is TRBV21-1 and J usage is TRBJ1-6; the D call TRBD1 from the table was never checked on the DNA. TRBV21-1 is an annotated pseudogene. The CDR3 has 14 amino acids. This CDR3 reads CASSYDRVYSPLHF. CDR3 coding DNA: TGTGCCAGCAGCTATGACAGGGTATATTCACCCCTCCACTTT.

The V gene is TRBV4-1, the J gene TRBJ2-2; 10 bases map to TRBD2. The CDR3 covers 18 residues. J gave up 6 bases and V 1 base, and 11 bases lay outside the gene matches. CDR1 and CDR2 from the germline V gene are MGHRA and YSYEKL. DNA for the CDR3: TGCGCCAGCAGCCAAGGTGCTCAGCGGGGGGGGGCTCCCGGGGAGCTGTTTTTT. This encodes CASSQGAQRGGAPGELFF.

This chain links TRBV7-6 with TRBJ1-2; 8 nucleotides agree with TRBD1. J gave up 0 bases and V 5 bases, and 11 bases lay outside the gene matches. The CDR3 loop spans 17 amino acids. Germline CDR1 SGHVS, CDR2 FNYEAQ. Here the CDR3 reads CASSQGSGGQANYGYTF. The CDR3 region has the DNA TGTGCCAGCAGCCAGGGATCAGGGGGCCAAGCTAACTATGGCTACACCTTC.

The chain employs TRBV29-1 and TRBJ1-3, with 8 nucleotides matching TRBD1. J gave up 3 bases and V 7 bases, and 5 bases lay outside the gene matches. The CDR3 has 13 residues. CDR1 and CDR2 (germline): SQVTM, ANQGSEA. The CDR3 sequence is CSAGTGLGNTIYF. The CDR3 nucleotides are TGCAGCGCTGGGACAGGCCTTGGAAACACCATATATTTT.

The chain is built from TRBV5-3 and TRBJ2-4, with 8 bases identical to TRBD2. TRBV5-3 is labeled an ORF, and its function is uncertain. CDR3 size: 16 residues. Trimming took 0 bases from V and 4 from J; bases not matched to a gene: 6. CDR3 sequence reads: CARSLVRGGSKNIQYF. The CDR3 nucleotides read TGTGCCAGAAGCTTGGTTCGGGGGGGATCGAAAAACATTCAGTACTTC.

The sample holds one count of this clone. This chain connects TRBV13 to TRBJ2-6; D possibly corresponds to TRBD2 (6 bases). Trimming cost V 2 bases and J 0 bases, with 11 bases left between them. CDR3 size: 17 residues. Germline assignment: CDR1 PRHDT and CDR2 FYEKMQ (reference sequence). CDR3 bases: TGTGCCAGCAGCTTACGGGGACTGCACTCTGGGGCCAACGTCCTGACTTTC. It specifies CASSLRGLHSGANVLTF.

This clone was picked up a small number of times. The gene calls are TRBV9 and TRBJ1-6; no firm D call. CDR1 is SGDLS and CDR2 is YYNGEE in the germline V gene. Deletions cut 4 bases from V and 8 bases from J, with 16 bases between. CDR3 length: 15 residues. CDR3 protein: CASSSGPSAHSPLHF. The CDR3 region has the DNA TGTGCCAGCAGCAGCGGACCGTCAGCGCATTCACCCCTCCACTTT.

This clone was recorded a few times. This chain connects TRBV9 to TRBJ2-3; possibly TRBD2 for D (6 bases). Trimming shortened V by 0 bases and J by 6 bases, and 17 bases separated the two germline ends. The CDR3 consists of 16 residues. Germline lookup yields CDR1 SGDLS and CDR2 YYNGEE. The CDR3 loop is CASSVGNGGGVDTQYF. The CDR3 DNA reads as TGTGCCAGCAGCGTAGGAAATGGGGGAGGAGTGGATACGCAGTATTTT.

The CDR3 bases are TGTGCCAGCAGTTACTCGAAATCGGTGGATACGCAGTATTTT. It translates to CASSYSKSVDTQYF. This rearrangement joins TRBV6-2 or TRBV6-3 to TRBJ2-3; no definite D call. Germline values: CDR1 MNHEY, CDR2 SVGEGT. This CDR3 is 14 amino acids long. V was shortened by 0 bases and J by 6 bases, with 10 bases between the two germline ends.

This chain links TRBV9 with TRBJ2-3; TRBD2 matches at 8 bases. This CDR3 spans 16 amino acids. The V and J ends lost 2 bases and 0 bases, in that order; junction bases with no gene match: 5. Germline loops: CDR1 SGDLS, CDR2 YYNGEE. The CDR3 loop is CASSVSSGVSTDTQYF. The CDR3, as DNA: TGTGCCAGCAGCGTGAGTAGCGGGGTTAGCACAGATACGCAGTATTTT.

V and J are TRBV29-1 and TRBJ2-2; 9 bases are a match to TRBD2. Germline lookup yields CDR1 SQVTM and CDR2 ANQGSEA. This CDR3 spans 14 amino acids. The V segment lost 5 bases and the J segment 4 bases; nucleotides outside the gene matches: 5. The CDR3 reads CSVNSGGPTGELFF. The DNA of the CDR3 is TGCAGCGTTAATAGCGGGGGTCCCACCGGGGAGCTGTTTTTT.

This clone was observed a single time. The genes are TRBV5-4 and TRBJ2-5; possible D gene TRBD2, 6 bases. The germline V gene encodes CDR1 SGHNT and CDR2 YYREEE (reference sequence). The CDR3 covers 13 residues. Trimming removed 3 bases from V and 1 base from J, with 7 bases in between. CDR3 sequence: CASSSGLQETQYF. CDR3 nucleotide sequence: TGTGCCAGCAGCTCGGGACTCCAAGAGACCCAGTACTTC.

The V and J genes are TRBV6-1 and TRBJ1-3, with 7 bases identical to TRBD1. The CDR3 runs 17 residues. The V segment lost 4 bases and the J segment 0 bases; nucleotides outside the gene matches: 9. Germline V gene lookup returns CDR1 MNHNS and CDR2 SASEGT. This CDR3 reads CASSASRGQFSGNTIYF. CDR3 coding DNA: TGTGCCAGCAGTGCCAGTCGGGGACAGTTCTCTGGAAACACCATATATTTT.

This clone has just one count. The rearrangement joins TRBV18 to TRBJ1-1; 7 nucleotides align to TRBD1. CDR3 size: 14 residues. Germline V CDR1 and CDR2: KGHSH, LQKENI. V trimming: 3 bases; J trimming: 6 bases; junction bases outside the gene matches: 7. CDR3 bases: TGTGCCAGCTCACCTCAGACAGGGATCGCTGAAGCTTTCTTT. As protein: CASSPQTGIAEAFF.

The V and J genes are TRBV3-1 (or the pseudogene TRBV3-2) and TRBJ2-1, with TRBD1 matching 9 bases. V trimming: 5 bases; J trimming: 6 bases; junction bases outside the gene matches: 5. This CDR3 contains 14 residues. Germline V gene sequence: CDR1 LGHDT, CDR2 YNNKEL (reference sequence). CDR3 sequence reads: CASSNRQGGNEQFF. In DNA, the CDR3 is TGTGCCAGCAGCAACAGACAGGGGGGCAATGAGCAGTTCTTC.

CDR3 nucleotides: TGTGCCAGCAGCTTTTGGTGGGGACAGCCCCAAGAGACCCAGTACTTC. Amino acids: CASSFWWGQPQETQYF. This chain uses TRBV11-1 with TRBJ2-5, with TRBD1 matching over 7 bases. This CDR3 has 16 amino acids. Germline CDR1 is SGHAT and CDR2 is FQDESV (reference sequence). J was trimmed by 1 base and V by 3 bases; bases with no gene match: 8.

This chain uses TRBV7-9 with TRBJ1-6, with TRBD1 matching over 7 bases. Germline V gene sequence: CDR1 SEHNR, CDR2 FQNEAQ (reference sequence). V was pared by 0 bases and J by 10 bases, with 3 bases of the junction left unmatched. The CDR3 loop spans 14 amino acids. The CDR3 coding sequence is TGTGCCAGCAGCTTAGCAGGGGGCTCGTCACCCCTCCACTTT. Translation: CASSLAGGSSPLHF.